The T cell receptor (beta chain) described here comes from a study of T-cell memory formation after mild COVID-19 (dated by TCRdb to 2020 to 2022). Regarding the study in general: TCR sequence clusters from the two donors were largely donor specific. Two young, previously healthy adult volunteers made up the cohort, one male and one female. Longitudinal TCRalpha and TCRbeta repertoire sequencing tracked T-cell clones expanding and contracting after mild COVID-19 in a couple of donors.

Per the germline V gene, MGHDK is the CDR1 and SYGVNS is the CDR2. At the junction V is shortened by 3 bases and J by 0 bases, with 9 bases in between. CDR3 length: 15 amino acids, cysteine to phenylalanine. CDR3 DNA is the only sequence kept; it has 45 bases, read in frame from the first base. Ficoll-Paque density gradient centrifugation was used to isolate PBMCs. There are a few counts of this clonotype. This clone's antigen is unknown. Base qualities are not provided; no much larger clone lies one nucleotide away. Broad study findings and their caveats: SARS-CoV-2 specificity was not confirmed for the second-wave clones peaking on day 37. Some responding clones were found in pre-infection memory, which suggests that pre-existing cross-reactive memory T cells took part in the SARS-CoV-2 response. Contracting CD4+ clones turned up mainly in the CM and EM memory subsets, whereas EMRA was where CD8+ clones were enriched. Clones that contracted from day 15 to 85 showed balanced CD4/CD8 phenotypes, whereas a second wave of clones that expanded from day 15 to 37 leaned towards CD4+. The study included only a couple of mild cases, and larger cohorts that include severe cases with pre-infection samples were judged to be necessary.

Sequencing relied on an Illumina NovaSeq 6000. TCRalpha and TCRbeta cDNA libraries were built by 5'RACE with constant-segment primers, adding sample barcodes and unique molecular identifiers. Trizol reagent was used to extract RNA from every sample. The libraries were amplified in two PCR steps, and the second step added a second sample barcode and Illumina TruSeq adapters. Libraries were sequenced on an Illumina NovaSeq with 2 x 150 bp paired-end reads. The original pipeline was this. Reads were demultiplexed and collapsed into UMI-guided consensus sequences with migec v1.2.7. Using mixcr v2.1.11, the UMI consensuses were aligned to TRA and TRB V and J templates and assembled into clonotypes. A clonotype was counted as expanded or contracted only when both edgeR and NoisET called the clonotype significant, with the noise models trained on biological replicates. For edgeR calls, a false discovery rate-adjusted p below 0.01 and a log2 fold-change threshold of 1 were applied. As an exploratory analysis of dynamics, max-normalized trajectories of the 1000 most abundant clonotypes were examined by PCA with hierarchical clustering. Separately sequenced CD4+ and CD8+ repertoires were used to assign the CD4 or CD8 phenotype of responding clones. Clones were called with MiXCR by TCRdb after fastp trimmed the public reads at Q25, and only in-frame beta chains were retained. Each entry is one CDR3 protein sequence, shown with its most common DNA and genes. These V and J calls are TCRdb output, not the study's own analysis. The sample table contains roughly 110,000 distinct CDR3 sequences; only one count was recorded for around an eighth of them. The top ten constitute about 39% of the sample.

This chain is built from TRBV25-1 and TRBJ2-1; the D gene is perhaps TRBD1, on 5 matching bases. Sequenced material: PBMCs or a T cell subset sorted from them (not recorded which). The sequence was collected from a young man who had mild COVID-19 (a few samples of this study predate the infection). The sample titles of this study are shuffled in the database, so cell type and time point are left out; the donor was told from shared clones. This receptor has the CDR3 CASSDGQGSYNEQFF. The DNA sequence reads TGTGCCAGCAGTGACGGGCAGGGCTCCTACAATGAGCAGTTCTTC.